This T cell receptor beta chain was identified during a study of T-cell memory formation after mild COVID-19. This clonotype has just a few counts. Its target is not known. This CDR3 contains 16 residues. Germline V gene sequence: CDR1 KGHSH, CDR2 LQKENI. The ends were cut back, 1 base at V and 7 bases at J, with 17 bases in the middle. Study-wide points: Mostly located in CM and EM were contracting CD4+ clones, with contracting CD8+ clones located in EMRA. A second wave of clones peaked on day 37, and their SARS-CoV-2 specificity went unconfirmed.

MiXCR, run by TCRdb on the 5' RACE reads, gives a single entry per CDR3 protein. Of 270,000 or so distinct CDR3 sequences in the sample, over 15% are singletons; the top ten hold more than 20%. The source material was PBMCs or a T cell subset sorted from them (not recorded which). This receptor was obtained from a man aged 18 to 30 who had mild COVID-19 (a few samples of this study predate the infection). Cell type and time point are not known. The V and J genes are TRBV18 and TRBJ2-1, with a tentative D call TRBD2 (5 bases). The CDR3 DNA reads as TGTGCCAGCTCACCACTCCTGGGGAGAAATTGGAATGAGCAGTTCTTC. This translates into CASSPLLGRNWNEQFF.